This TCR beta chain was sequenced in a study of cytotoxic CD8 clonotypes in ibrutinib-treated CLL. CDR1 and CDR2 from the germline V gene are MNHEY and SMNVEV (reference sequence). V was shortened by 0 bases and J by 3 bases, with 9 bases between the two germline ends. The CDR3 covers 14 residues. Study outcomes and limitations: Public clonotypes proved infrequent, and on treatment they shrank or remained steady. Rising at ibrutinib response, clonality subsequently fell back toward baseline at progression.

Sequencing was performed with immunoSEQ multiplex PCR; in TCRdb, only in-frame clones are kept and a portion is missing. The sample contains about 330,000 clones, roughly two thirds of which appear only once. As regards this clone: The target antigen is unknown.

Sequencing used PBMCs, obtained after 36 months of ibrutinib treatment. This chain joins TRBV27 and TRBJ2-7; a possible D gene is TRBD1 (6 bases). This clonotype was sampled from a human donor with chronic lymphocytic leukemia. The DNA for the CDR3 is TGTGCCAGCAGTTTATCGAGGGGACACTACGAGCAGTACTTC. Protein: CASSLSRGHYEQYF.